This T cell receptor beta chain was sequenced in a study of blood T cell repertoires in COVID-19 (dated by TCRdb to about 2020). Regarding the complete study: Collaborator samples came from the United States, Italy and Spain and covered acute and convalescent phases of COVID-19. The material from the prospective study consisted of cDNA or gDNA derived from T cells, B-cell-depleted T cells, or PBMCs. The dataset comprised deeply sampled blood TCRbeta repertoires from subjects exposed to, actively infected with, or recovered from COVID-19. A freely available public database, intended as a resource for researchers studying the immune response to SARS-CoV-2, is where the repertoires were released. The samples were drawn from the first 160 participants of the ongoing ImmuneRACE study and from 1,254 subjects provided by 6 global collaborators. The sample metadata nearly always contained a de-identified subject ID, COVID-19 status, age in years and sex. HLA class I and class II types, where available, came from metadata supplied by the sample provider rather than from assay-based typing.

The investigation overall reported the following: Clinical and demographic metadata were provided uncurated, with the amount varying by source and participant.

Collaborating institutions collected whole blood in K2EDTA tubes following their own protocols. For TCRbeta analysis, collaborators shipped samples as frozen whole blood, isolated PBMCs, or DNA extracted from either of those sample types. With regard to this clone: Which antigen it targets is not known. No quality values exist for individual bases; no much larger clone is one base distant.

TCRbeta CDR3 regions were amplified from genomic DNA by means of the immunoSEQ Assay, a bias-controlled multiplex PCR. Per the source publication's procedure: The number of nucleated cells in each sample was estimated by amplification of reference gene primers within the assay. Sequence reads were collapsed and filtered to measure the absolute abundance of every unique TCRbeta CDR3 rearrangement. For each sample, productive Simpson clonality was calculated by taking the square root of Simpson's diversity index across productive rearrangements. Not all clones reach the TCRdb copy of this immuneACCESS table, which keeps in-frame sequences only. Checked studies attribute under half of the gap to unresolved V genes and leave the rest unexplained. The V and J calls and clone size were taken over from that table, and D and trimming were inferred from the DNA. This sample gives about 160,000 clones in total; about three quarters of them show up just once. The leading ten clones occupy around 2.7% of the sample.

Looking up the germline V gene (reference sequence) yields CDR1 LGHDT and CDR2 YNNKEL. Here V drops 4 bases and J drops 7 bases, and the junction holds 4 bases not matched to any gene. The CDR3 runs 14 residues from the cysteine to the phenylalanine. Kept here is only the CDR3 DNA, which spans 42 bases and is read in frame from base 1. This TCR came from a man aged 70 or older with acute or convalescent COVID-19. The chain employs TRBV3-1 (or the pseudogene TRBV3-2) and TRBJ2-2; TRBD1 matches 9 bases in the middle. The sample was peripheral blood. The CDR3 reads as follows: CASSPTGGYGELFF. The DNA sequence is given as TGTGCCAGCAGCCCCACAGGGGGCTACGGGGAGCTGTTTTTT.